The clone carrying this T cell receptor beta chain is a singleton in its sample. These donors, healthy bone marrow donors, were studied. This CDR3 is built from 13 residues. Germline V gene sequence: CDR1 SEHNR, CDR2 FQNEAQ (reference sequence). The sample is drawn from a study of cytomegalovirus exposure and HLA in healthy donors. As for the study in general: Within an early data release were 65 million to 90 million unique TCRs drawn from HLA-typed donors.

PCR primers comprised 60 Vbeta and 13 Jbeta primers. Clones were read by immunoSEQ multiplex PCR, and TCRdb kept only the in-frame ones, dropping some. This table holds 170,000 or so clones, around 80% found once. What was sequenced was PBMCs. The chain has TRBV7-9 and TRBJ2-1; 7 positions agree with TRBD2. The source of this sequence is a woman aged 45-65 years in good health and CMV-seropositive. CDR3 bases: TGTTCCATTGTAGGGGTAGCGGGCAATGAGCAGTTCTTC. This encodes CSIVGVAGNEQFF.